This T cell receptor (beta chain) was found in a study of blood T cells in healthy people across ages. The authors ran a second PCR of 7 to 11 cycles using a sample-barcoded 5' primer and a J-beta primer mix. TCRdb reprocessed the 5' RACE reads via MiXCR and lists one record per CDR3 protein. Among 800,000 to 1,300,000 distinct CDR3 sequences listed, less than 25% were seen once. The CDR3 is made up of 13 amino acids. V was clipped by 3 bases and J by 5 bases, with 11 bases between them. Germline assignment: CDR1 MNHEY and CDR2 SMNVEV (reference sequence). These data also formed part of another study, on T cells of mothers and their children. From that paper: Related and unrelated pairs show TCR recombination output that thymic selection shapes similarly.

The sequenced sample was blood. The source is a girl aged 2-10 years in good health. This chain links TRBV27 with TRBJ2-7; no firm D call. The CDR3: CASSFSPKNEQYF. The CDR3 DNA sequence: TGTGCCAGCAGTTTTTCCCCCAAGAACGAGCAGTACTTC.